This is a list of T cell receptor beta chains from one sample in a study of shared clonotypes between healthy human individuals. Produced via immunoSEQ multiplex PCR; TCRdb's table is partial and in-frame only. The sample lists 2.3 million or so clones, over 90% seen once, with about 0.39% in the top ten. The source material was naive CD4+ T cells from PBMCs. The receptors were gathered from a man between 18 and 35 years old in good health. Some clones in this sample may be carry-over from other donors' samples. CDR3s include the opening cysteine and the closing phenylalanine or tryptophan. The order of the fields is CDR3 DNA, CDR3 protein, clone size, J gene, V gene, D gene. A D gene is named only where the DNA matches it firmly. Clone size appears in some rows only: once, few, many, or a class for an expanded clone.

cdr3_nt: TGCAGCGTTGCGAGGGGGGAAACTGAAGCTTTCTTT
cdr3_aa: CSVARGETEAFF
clone_size: few
j_call: TRBJ1-1
v_call: TRBV29-1
d_call: NA

cdr3_nt: TGTGCCAGCAGCTTAACCGGGACAGGCTATGGCTACACCTTC
cdr3_aa: CASSLTGTGYGYTF
clone_size: NA
j_call: TRBJ1-2
v_call: TRBV7-3
d_call: TRBD1

cdr3_nt: TGTGCCAGCAGTTACCCCGGTGGGCGCTACGAGCAGTACTTC
cdr3_aa: CASSYPGGRYEQYF
clone_size: NA
j_call: TRBJ2-7
v_call: TRBV6-6
d_call: NA

cdr3_nt: TGTGCCAGCAGCTTAACGTCATCGAGCACTGAAGCTTTCTTT
cdr3_aa: CASSLTSSSTEAFF
clone_size: NA
j_call: TRBJ1-1
v_call: TRBV7-3
d_call: NA

cdr3_nt: TGTGCCAGCTCACCAGGGCAGGGGACGAACACTGAAGCTTTCTTT
cdr3_aa: CASSPGQGTNTEAFF
clone_size: NA
j_call: TRBJ1-1
v_call: TRBV18
d_call: NA

cdr3_nt: TGTGCCATCAGGGACCCCCCCGGGGTCGGGACAGGGAAGTTCGCTGAAGCTTTCTTT
cdr3_aa: CAIRDPPGVGTGKFAEAFF
clone_size: NA
j_call: TRBJ1-1
v_call: TRBV10-3
d_call: TRBD1

cdr3_nt: TGTGCCAGCAGCTATACAGGGGGCACTGAAGCTTTCTTT
cdr3_aa: CASSYTGGTEAFF
clone_size: NA
j_call: TRBJ1-1
v_call: TRBV6-6
d_call: TRBD1

cdr3_nt: TGTGCCAGCAGTCCACAAACCCTCCCAGGGGTTCGGTATGGCTACACCTTC
cdr3_aa: CASSPQTLPGVRYGYTF
clone_size: NA
j_call: TRBJ1-2
v_call: TRBV27
d_call: NA

cdr3_nt: TGTGCCTGGAGTCGATTTGGCCAGGGGACGCAGTATTTT
cdr3_aa: CAWSRFGQGTQYF
clone_size: NA
j_call: TRBJ2-3
v_call: TRBV30
d_call: NA

cdr3_nt: TGCGCCAGCAGCCCAGTCCTGGGCGACCAAGAGACCCAGTACTTC
cdr3_aa: CASSPVLGDQETQYF
clone_size: NA
j_call: TRBJ2-5
v_call: TRBV5-1
d_call: NA

cdr3_nt: TGTGCCAGCAGCTTTTGGGGCACCGGGGAGCTGTTTTTT
cdr3_aa: CASSFWGTGELFF
clone_size: NA
j_call: TRBJ2-2
v_call: TRBV5-4
d_call: NA

cdr3_nt: TGTGCCAGCGGGACGGGAGCGATGATCTCCTACAATGAGCAGTTCTTC
cdr3_aa: CASGTGAMISYNEQFF
clone_size: NA
j_call: TRBJ2-1
v_call: TRBV9
d_call: NA

cdr3_nt: TGTGCCAGCCTTGGGAGGGACAATGAGCAGTTCTTC
cdr3_aa: CASLGRDNEQFF
clone_size: NA
j_call: TRBJ2-1
v_call: TRBV5-4
d_call: TRBD2

cdr3_nt: TGTGCCAGCATGGACGGACTAGCCAACCAGTTCTTC
cdr3_aa: CASMDGLANQFF
clone_size: NA
j_call: TRBJ2-1
v_call: TRBV28
d_call: TRBD2

cdr3_nt: TGTGCCAGCAGTGAAGCCCCATACTATGGCTACACCTTC
cdr3_aa: CASSEAPYYGYTF
clone_size: NA
j_call: TRBJ1-2
v_call: TRBV6-1
d_call: NA

cdr3_nt: TGTGCCAGCAGTTACGTGAGGGGTGCTAATAAAAAACTGTTTTTT
cdr3_aa: CASSYVRGANKKLFF
clone_size: NA
j_call: TRBJ1-4
v_call: TRBV6-6
d_call: NA

cdr3_nt: TGTGCCAGCAATCCGACAGGTCAAGAGACCCAGTACTTC
cdr3_aa: CASNPTGQETQYF
clone_size: NA
j_call: TRBJ2-5
v_call: TRBV6-1
d_call: NA

cdr3_nt: TGTGCCTGGGTTGGACCTTCTAATTCACCCCTCCACTTT
cdr3_aa: CAWVGPSNSPLHF
clone_size: NA
j_call: TRBJ1-6
v_call: TRBV30
d_call: NA

cdr3_nt: TGTGCCAGCAGCGTAGCGGTTCGGGACTTTTCATCCACAGATACGCAGTATTTT
cdr3_aa: CASSVAVRDFSSTDTQYF
clone_size: NA
j_call: TRBJ2-3
v_call: TRBV9
d_call: NA

cdr3_nt: TGCGCCAGCAGCAGTACCGGGGGCGCGAATGAAAAACTGTTTTTT
cdr3_aa: CASSSTGGANEKLFF
clone_size: NA
j_call: TRBJ1-4
v_call: TRBV5-1
d_call: NA

cdr3_nt: TGTGCCAGCAGTGACCCAGGGACAGGGTCGACTGAAGCTTTCTTT
cdr3_aa: CASSDPGTGSTEAFF
clone_size: few
j_call: TRBJ1-1
v_call: TRBV25-1
d_call: TRBD1

cdr3_nt: TGTGCCAGTAGTTCGAGAGGAGGGTCTAATGAAAAACTGTTTTTT
cdr3_aa: CASSSRGGSNEKLFF
clone_size: once
j_call: TRBJ1-4
v_call: TRBV19
d_call: NA

cdr3_nt: TGTGCCAGCAGCGTAGCTCCAGACCTCGGCTATGGCTACACCTTC
cdr3_aa: CASSVAPDLGYGYTF
clone_size: NA
j_call: TRBJ1-2
v_call: TRBV9
d_call: NA

cdr3_nt: TGCGCCAGCAGCCCCGACGTTAACTATGGCTACACCTTC
cdr3_aa: CASSPDVNYGYTF
clone_size: NA
j_call: TRBJ1-2
v_call: TRBV5-1
d_call: NA

cdr3_nt: TGTGCCAGCAATCAGGGGTCAGAGACCCAGTACTTC
cdr3_aa: CASNQGSETQYF
clone_size: NA
j_call: TRBJ2-5
v_call: TRBV2
d_call: NA

cdr3_nt: TGTGCCAGCAGCTTAGGGTTAACTGACAGGGGGGTGAGACGGCAGTTCTTC
cdr3_aa: CASSLGLTDRGVRRQFF
clone_size: once
j_call: TRBJ2-1
v_call: TRBV7-3
d_call: TRBD1

cdr3_nt: TGTGCCAGCTCACCGGGACTAGCGGAGGGGTCCTACGAGCAGTACTTC
cdr3_aa: CASSPGLAEGSYEQYF
clone_size: once
j_call: TRBJ2-7
v_call: TRBV18
d_call: TRBD2

cdr3_nt: TGTGCCAGCAAGCAGGGGTATGAGCAGTTCTTC
cdr3_aa: CASKQGYEQFF
clone_size: once
j_call: TRBJ2-1
v_call: TRBV2
d_call: NA

cdr3_nt: TGTGCCAGCAGTTTGACAGGGGATACTAATGAAAAACTGTTTTTT
cdr3_aa: CASSLTGDTNEKLFF
clone_size: NA
j_call: TRBJ1-4
v_call: TRBV7-9
d_call: TRBD1

cdr3_nt: TGCGCCAGCAGCAAACAGGGGGCTGGCGGGGAGCTGTTTTTT
cdr3_aa: CASSKQGAGGELFF
clone_size: NA
j_call: TRBJ2-2
v_call: TRBV5-1
d_call: TRBD1

cdr3_nt: TGTGCCAGCAGCCGCAGGAGTAATCCAAGGGACTACACCTTC
cdr3_aa: CASSRRSNPRDYTF
clone_size: NA
j_call: TRBJ1-2
v_call: TRBV11-2
d_call: NA

cdr3_nt: TGCAGCGTTGGACCCACCCCGGAGCAGGGGGCTTACGAGCAGTACTTC
cdr3_aa: CSVGPTPEQGAYEQYF
clone_size: NA
j_call: TRBJ2-7
v_call: TRBV29-1
d_call: TRBD1

cdr3_nt: TGTGCCAGCTCTAGTGGGGGACTGACCACAGATACGCAGTATTTT
cdr3_aa: CASSSGGLTTDTQYF
clone_size: NA
j_call: TRBJ2-3
v_call: TRBV27
d_call: NA

cdr3_nt: TGTGCCAGCAGTTTAGGGCGTAGCGGGAAATCCTACGAGCAGTACTTC
cdr3_aa: CASSLGRSGKSYEQYF
clone_size: NA
j_call: TRBJ2-7
v_call: TRBV28
d_call: TRBD2

cdr3_nt: TGTGCCAGCAGTTACCGGGACAGGGGATCGGGGAACTTC
cdr3_aa: CASSYRDRGSGNF
clone_size: NA
j_call: TRBJ2-7
v_call: TRBV6-6
d_call: TRBD1

cdr3_nt: TGCGCCAGCAGCCATGGGACTAGCGGGAGGACTTACTCCTACGAGCAGTACTTC
cdr3_aa: CASSHGTSGRTYSYEQYF
clone_size: NA
j_call: TRBJ2-7
v_call: TRBV4-1
d_call: TRBD2

cdr3_nt: TGTGCCAGCAGTTACTCTGGAGAGGCTTTCTTT
cdr3_aa: CASSYSGEAFF
clone_size: NA
j_call: TRBJ1-1
v_call: TRBV6-6
d_call: NA

cdr3_nt: TGCGCCAGCAGTTGGACAGGGGGGACCCACATGAACACTGAAGCTTTCTTT
cdr3_aa: CASSWTGGTHMNTEAFF
clone_size: NA
j_call: TRBJ1-1
v_call: TRBV5-1
d_call: TRBD1

cdr3_nt: TGCGCCAGCAGCTTGAGTCAGAACACAGATACGCAGTATTTT
cdr3_aa: CASSLSQNTDTQYF
clone_size: NA
j_call: TRBJ2-3
v_call: TRBV5-1
d_call: NA

cdr3_nt: TGTGCCAGCAGCTTAGGGCTAGCGAACACCGGGGAGCTGTTTTTT
cdr3_aa: CASSLGLANTGELFF
clone_size: NA
j_call: TRBJ2-2
v_call: TRBV7-2
d_call: NA

cdr3_nt: TGTGCCAGCAGTTACTCGAGTAGCGGCAGCTCCTACGAGCAGTACTTC
cdr3_aa: CASSYSSSGSSYEQYF
clone_size: once
j_call: TRBJ2-7
v_call: TRBV6-5
d_call: NA

cdr3_nt: TGTGCCAGCAGAACTAGCGGGGCCTACGAGCAGTACTTC
cdr3_aa: CASRTSGAYEQYF
clone_size: NA
j_call: TRBJ2-7
v_call: TRBV28
d_call: TRBD2

cdr3_nt: TGTGCCAGCAGCTCGAGTATCGAGCAGTACTTC
cdr3_aa: CASSSSIEQYF
clone_size: NA
j_call: TRBJ2-7
v_call: TRBV7-9
d_call: NA

cdr3_nt: TGTGCCAGCAGCCCTAGCGGGGGCTCTGGGGCCAACGTCCTGACTTTC
cdr3_aa: CASSPSGGSGANVLTF
clone_size: NA
j_call: TRBJ2-6
v_call: TRBV7-3
d_call: TRBD2

cdr3_nt: TGTGCCAGCAGCTCCCCGGGACAGATCGGGCAAGAGACCCAGTACTTC
cdr3_aa: CASSSPGQIGQETQYF
clone_size: once
j_call: TRBJ2-5
v_call: TRBV7-2
d_call: TRBD1

cdr3_nt: TGTGCCTGGTCACTCCCGAACACCGGGGAGCTGTTTTTT
cdr3_aa: CAWSLPNTGELFF
clone_size: once
j_call: TRBJ2-2
v_call: TRBV30
d_call: NA

cdr3_nt: TGTGCCAGCAGCCCCAGGTTAACCTACGAGCAGTACTTC
cdr3_aa: CASSPRLTYEQYF
clone_size: NA
j_call: TRBJ2-7
v_call: TRBV27
d_call: NA

cdr3_nt: TGTGCCAGTAGGGGTGACTTGGGCGCCGGGGAGCTGTTTTTT
cdr3_aa: CASRGDLGAGELFF
clone_size: NA
j_call: TRBJ2-2
v_call: TRBV19
d_call: NA

cdr3_nt: TGTGCCAGCAGTTTTTTTGGTGGCTACACCTTC
cdr3_aa: CASSFFGGYTF
clone_size: NA
j_call: TRBJ1-2
v_call: TRBV28
d_call: NA

cdr3_nt: TGTGCCAGCAGTTACTCGGACCCTAAGGGAGAGACCCAGTACTTC
cdr3_aa: CASSYSDPKGETQYF
clone_size: NA
j_call: TRBJ2-5
v_call: TRBV6-6
d_call: NA

cdr3_nt: TGTGCCTGGATGGGACTAGCGGCCTACAATGAGCAGTTCTTC
cdr3_aa: CAWMGLAAYNEQFF
clone_size: NA
j_call: TRBJ2-1
v_call: TRBV30
d_call: TRBD2

cdr3_nt: TGTGCCAGCAGTGAATCCCCCGCTGGCTACAATGAGCAGTTCTTC
cdr3_aa: CASSESPAGYNEQFF
clone_size: NA
j_call: TRBJ2-1
v_call: TRBV2
d_call: NA

cdr3_nt: TGTGCCAGCAGCCAAGAACGGGGGGAGCAGTTCTTC
cdr3_aa: CASSQERGEQFF
clone_size: NA
j_call: TRBJ2-1
v_call: TRBV4-2
d_call: NA

cdr3_nt: TGTGCCATCACTCCCCGGCAGGTGAACACCGGGGAGCTGTTTTTT
cdr3_aa: CAITPRQVNTGELFF
clone_size: NA
j_call: TRBJ2-2
v_call: TRBV10-3
d_call: NA

cdr3_nt: TGCGCCAGCAGCTTGGAGGGCGGGCGGGACAATGAGCAGTTCTTC
cdr3_aa: CASSLEGGRDNEQFF
clone_size: NA
j_call: TRBJ2-1
v_call: TRBV5-1
d_call: NA

cdr3_nt: TGTGCCAGCAGCTCCACGTTAGGAGCAGCAACTAATGAAAAACTGTTTTTT
cdr3_aa: CASSSTLGAATNEKLFF
clone_size: NA
j_call: TRBJ1-4
v_call: TRBV13
d_call: NA

cdr3_nt: TGCGCCAGCAGCCGCGGGACAGGGTGGTCCGAGCAGTACTTC
cdr3_aa: CASSRGTGWSEQYF
clone_size: NA
j_call: TRBJ2-7
v_call: TRBV4-1
d_call: TRBD1

cdr3_nt: TGCGCCAGCACACAGGGCCTGAACACTGAAGCTTTCTTT
cdr3_aa: CASTQGLNTEAFF
clone_size: NA
j_call: TRBJ1-1
v_call: TRBV4-3
d_call: NA

cdr3_nt: TGTGCCAGCAGCCCCCCCGGGAGGGCTAATGAGCAGTTCTTC
cdr3_aa: CASSPPGRANEQFF
clone_size: NA
j_call: TRBJ2-1
v_call: TRBV7-3
d_call: TRBD2

cdr3_nt: TGTGCCACCAGCAGAGATTTTCCGGGACAGGGGAACGGGGAGCTGTTTTTT
cdr3_aa: CATSRDFPGQGNGELFF
clone_size: once
j_call: TRBJ2-2
v_call: TRBV15
d_call: TRBD1